This T cell receptor (beta chain) was documented in a study of T cells in tuberculosis (dated by TCRdb to 2017 to 2018). General notes on the study: To characterize T cells specific for the mycobacterial lipid antigen glucose monomycolate (GMM), the study used CD1B tetramers together with high-throughput TCR immunosequencing. A South African clinical cohort compared IGRA-negative adolescents, IGRA-positive adolescents with latent tuberculosis and adults with active tuberculosis, under 13 per group. What the research found in general, with its limitations: With the diverse GMM-specific repertoire as input, a classifier achieved approximately 90% accuracy (AUROC about 0.93), whereas GEM motif frequencies as input gave 70% accuracy. Smaller mean NN-distances to GMM-specific TCRs were observed in active tuberculosis TCR-alpha repertoires than in IGRA-negative controls, suggesting clonal expansion of GMM-specific TCRs. Shorter CDR3-alpha lengths in active tuberculosis patients partly drove the smaller NN-distances, and the TCR-beta difference was not statistically significant. Clinical samples were chosen by availability of cryopreserved specimens, and active tuberculosis cases were adults while controls were adolescents.

At study entry, a tuberculin skin test and the QuantiFERON-TB GOLD In-Tube IGRA were used to screen adolescents for latent tuberculosis infection. Immunosequencing was performed on unsorted cryopreserved PBMC, with 90,000 to 100,000 T cells per clinical donor covered on average. Eleven high schools in the Worcester region of the Western Cape, South Africa, served as enrollment sites for adolescents aged 12 to 18 years. Some ten M. tuberculosis-infected and roughly ten uninfected adolescents were selected with matching for age and sex. Adolescent PBMC were isolated from freshly drawn heparinized blood by density centrifugation and cryopreserved. There are 13 amino acids in the CDR3, from cysteine to phenylalanine inclusive. Of the read, only the CDR3 DNA is kept; its 39 bases are in frame from base 1. CDR1 and CDR2, looked up from the germline V gene, are SNHLY and FYNNEI. V is cut by 5 bases and J by 4 bases, and the space between the germline ends is 12 bases.

TCR libraries were generated with the immunoSEQ multiplex PCR assay, using TCR-beta and/or TCR-alpha/delta assays for each sample. Amplified TCR libraries were sequenced on the Illumina high-throughput platform. The authors' pipeline ran thus. Clustering and dimensionality reduction were performed using pairwise TCRdist distances among GMM-specific receptors from ex vivo sorted or in vitro expanded T cells. The score assigned to each clinical repertoire was mean NN-distance, meaning the average TCRdist to the nearest 10% of tetramer-positive reference sequences. GEM TCR motif frequency was calculated as the fraction of unique TCRs that matched known GEM sequences in V/J usage and CDR3 length. Linear discriminant analysis with leave-one-out cross-validation, implemented in scikit-learn, was used to classify active tuberculosis. As stored in TCRdb, this immuneACCESS dataset retains in-frame rearrangements with V and J assigned. A fraction of the clones does not appear; measured against another copy, unresolved V genes explain less than half of the discrepancy, and the remainder lacks a known reason. V and J calls and clone size are given by that table; D and trimming were obtained from the DNA. This sample lists under 45,000 clones; about 94% were detected once. Of the sample, about 6.7% falls within the top ten clones.

On this clone: The antigen it recognizes is unknown. Base qualities are not at hand, and no much larger clone is one base apart.

The chain links TRBV2 with TRBJ2-7; a tentative D match to TRBD1 spans 6 bases. This receptor was identified in a donor aged 5 to 30 with latent tuberculosis or without tuberculosis infection. The sequencing sample was made of PBMCs. In nucleotides, the sequence is TGTGCCAGCAGTCGAGGAACAGGGTACGAGCAGTACTTC. The translation is CASSRGTGYEQYF.